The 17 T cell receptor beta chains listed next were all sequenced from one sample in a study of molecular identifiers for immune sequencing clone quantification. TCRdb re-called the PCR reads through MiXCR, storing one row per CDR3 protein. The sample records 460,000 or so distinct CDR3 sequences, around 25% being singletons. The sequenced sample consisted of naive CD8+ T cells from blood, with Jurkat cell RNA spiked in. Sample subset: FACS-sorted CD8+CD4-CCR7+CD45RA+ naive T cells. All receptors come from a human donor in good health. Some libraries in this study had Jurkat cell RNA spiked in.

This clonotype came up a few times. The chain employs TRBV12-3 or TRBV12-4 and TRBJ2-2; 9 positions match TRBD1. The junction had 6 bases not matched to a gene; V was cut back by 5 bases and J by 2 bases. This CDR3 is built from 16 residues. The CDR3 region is CASSPWDRVNTGELFF. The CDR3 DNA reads TGTGCCAGCAGTCCGTGGGACAGGGTAAACACCGGGGAGCTGTTTTTT.

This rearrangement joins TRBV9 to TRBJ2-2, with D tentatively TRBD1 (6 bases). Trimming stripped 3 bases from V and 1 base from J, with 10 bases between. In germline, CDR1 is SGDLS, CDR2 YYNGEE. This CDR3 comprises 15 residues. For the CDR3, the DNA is TGTGCCAGCAGCGCCCCGGGACAGAACACCGGGGAGCTGTTTTTT. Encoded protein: CASSAPGQNTGELFF.

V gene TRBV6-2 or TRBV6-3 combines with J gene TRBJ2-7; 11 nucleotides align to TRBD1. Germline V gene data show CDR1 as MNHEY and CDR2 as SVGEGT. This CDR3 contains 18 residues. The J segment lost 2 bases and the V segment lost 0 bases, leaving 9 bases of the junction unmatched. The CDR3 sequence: CASSYSAIPGQGAYEQYF. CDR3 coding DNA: TGTGCCAGCAGTTACTCAGCCATCCCGGGACAGGGGGCCTACGAGCAGTACTTC.

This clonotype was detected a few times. The CDR3 region has the DNA TGTGCCACCCAGGACAGCTCCTACGAGCAGTACTTC. It specifies CATQDSSYEQYF. The V gene is TRBV12-3 or TRBV12-4, the J gene TRBJ2-7; the D gene is possibly TRBD1 (6 bases). Between the trimmed V and J ends, which lost 10 bases and 0 bases, there was a span of 10 bases. The CDR3 loop spans 12 amino acids.

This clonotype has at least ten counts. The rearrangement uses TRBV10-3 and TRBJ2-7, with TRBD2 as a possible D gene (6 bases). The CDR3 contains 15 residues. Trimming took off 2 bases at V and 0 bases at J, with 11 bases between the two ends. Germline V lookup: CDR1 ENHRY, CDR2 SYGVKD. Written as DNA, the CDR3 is TGTGCCATCAGTGAGCGGGAGAGTCCCTCCTACGAGCAGTACTTC. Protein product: CAISERESPSYEQYF.

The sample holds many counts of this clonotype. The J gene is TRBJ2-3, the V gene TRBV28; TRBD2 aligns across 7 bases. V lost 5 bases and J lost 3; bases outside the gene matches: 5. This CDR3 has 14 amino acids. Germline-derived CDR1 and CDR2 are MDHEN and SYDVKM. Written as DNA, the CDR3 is TGTGCCAGCAGTCCCCTAGCGGTTACAGATACGCAGTATTTT. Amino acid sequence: CASSPLAVTDTQYF.

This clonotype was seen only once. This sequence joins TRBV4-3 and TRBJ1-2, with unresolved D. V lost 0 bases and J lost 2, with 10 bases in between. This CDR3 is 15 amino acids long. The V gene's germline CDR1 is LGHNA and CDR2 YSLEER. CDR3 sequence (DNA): TGCGCCAGCAGCCAAGATCGAGGCGGAAACTATGGCTACACCTTC. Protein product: CASSQDRGGNYGYTF.

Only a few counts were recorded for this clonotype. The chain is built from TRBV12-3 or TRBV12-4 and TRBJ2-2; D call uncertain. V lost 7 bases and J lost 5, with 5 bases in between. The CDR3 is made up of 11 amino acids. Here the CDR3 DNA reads TGTGCCAGCACCCCAACCGGGGAGCTGTTTTTT. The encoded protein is CASTPTGELFF.

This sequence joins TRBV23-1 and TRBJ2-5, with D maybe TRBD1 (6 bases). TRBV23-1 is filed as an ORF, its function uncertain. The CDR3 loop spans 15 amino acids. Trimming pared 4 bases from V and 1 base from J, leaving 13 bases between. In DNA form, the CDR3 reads TGCGCCAGCAGTCCCCCCGGGACACTCCAAGAGACCCAGTACTTC. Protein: CASSPPGTLQETQYF.

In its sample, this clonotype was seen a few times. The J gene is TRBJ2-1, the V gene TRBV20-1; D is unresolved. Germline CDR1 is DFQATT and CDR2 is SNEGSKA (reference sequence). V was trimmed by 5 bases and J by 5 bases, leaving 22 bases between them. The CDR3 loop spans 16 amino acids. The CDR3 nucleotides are TGCAGTGCTTTTCCTAATCCCCCGTGGTCGGACAATGAGCAGTTCTTC. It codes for CSAFPNPPWSDNEQFF.

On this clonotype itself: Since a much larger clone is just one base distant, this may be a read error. The CDR3 DNA reads TGTGCCGGCAGCTTAGGGGGCGCGGGGCAGCCCCAGCATTTT. Encoded protein: CAGSLGGAGQPQHF. V usage is TRBV7-9 and J usage is TRBJ1-5, with TRBD1 matching over 7 bases. CDR3 length equals 14 residues. CDR1 SEHNR and CDR2 FQNEAQ come from the germline V gene (reference sequence).

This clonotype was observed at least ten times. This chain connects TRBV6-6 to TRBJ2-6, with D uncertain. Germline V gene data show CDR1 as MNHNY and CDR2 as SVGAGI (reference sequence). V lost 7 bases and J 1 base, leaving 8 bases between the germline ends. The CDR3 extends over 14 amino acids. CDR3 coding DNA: TGTGCCAGCATGGAGAGGTCTGGGGCCAACGTCCTGACTTTC. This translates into CASMERSGANVLTF.

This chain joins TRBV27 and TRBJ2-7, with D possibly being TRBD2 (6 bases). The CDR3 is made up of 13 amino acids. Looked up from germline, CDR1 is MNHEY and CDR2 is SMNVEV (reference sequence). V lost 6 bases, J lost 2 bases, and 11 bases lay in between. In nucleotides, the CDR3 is TGTGCCAGCAGAGCGGGTGGAGCCTACGAGCAGTACTTC. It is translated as CASRAGGAYEQYF.

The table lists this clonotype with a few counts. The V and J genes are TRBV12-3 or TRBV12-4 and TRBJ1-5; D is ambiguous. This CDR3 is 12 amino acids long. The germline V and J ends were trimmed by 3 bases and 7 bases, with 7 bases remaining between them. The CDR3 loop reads CASSFLPQPQHF. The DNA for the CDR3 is TGTGCCAGCAGTTTCCTTCCCCAGCCCCAGCATTTT.

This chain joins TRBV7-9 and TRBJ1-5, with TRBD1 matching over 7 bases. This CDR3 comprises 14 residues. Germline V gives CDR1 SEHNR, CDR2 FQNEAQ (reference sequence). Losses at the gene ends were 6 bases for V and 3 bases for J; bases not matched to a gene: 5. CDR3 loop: CASSHTGVNQPQHF. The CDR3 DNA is TGTGCCAGCAGTCACACAGGGGTCAATCAGCCCCAGCATTTT.

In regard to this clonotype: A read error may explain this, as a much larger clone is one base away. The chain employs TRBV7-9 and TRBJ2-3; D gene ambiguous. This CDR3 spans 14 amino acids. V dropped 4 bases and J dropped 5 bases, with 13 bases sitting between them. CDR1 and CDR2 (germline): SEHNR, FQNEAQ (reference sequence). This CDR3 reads CASSSIGRIDTQYF. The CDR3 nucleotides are TGTGCCAGCAGCTCGATAGGGCGCATAGATACGCAGTATTTT.

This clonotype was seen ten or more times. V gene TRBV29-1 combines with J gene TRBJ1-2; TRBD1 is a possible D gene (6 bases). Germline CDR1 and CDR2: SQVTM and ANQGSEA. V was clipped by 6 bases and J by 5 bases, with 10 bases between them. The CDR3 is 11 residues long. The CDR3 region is CSVITGYGYTF. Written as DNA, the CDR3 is TGCAGCGTCATAACAGGGTATGGCTACACCTTC.